Presented here are 15 T cell receptor beta chains from one specimen sequenced in a study of CD8 T cells in Susac syndrome. An amount of RNA that ranged from roughly 0.45 to 1 ug was reverse transcribed with random hexamers. Each CDR3 protein is one row after TCRdb ran MiXCR on the immunoSEQ multiplex PCR reads. The repertoire has more than 70,000 distinct CDR3 sequences, over 75% of them found once; the top ten carry around 0.5%. Sequenced input: CD8+ T cells from PBMCs. Source of these receptors: a human donor with multiple sclerosis.

V is TRBV28 and J is TRBJ2-7, with 10 bases aligning to TRBD1. The CDR3 contains 15 residues. Looked up from germline, CDR1 is MDHEN and CDR2 is SYDVKM. Trimming cost V 5 bases and J 2 bases; bases outside gene matches: 6. CDR3 bases: TGTGCCAGCAGTATCGGGACAGGGGTAACCTACGAGCAGTACTTC. As protein: CASSIGTGVTYEQYF.

J is TRBJ1-2 and V is TRBV6-6; D uncertain. The germline V gene encodes CDR1 MNHNY and CDR2 SVGAGI (reference sequence). This CDR3 region has 15 residues. V shed 1 base and J shed 1 base, with 10 bases lying between them. The CDR3 sequence is CASSYFSGNNYGYTF. In DNA, the CDR3 is TGTGCCAGCAGTTACTTTTCAGGAAATAACTATGGCTACACCTTC.

The chain couples TRBV12-3 or TRBV12-4 to TRBJ2-1, with D tentatively TRBD2 (5 bases). CDR3 length: 14 amino acids. The germline V and J ends were trimmed by 3 bases and 4 bases, with 10 bases remaining between them. In DNA, the CDR3 is TGTGCCAGCAGTTTGGGGAGCGGTTACAATGAGCAGTTCTTC. It codes for CASSLGSGYNEQFF.

The chain carries TRBV20-1 and TRBJ2-1; D uncertain. The germline V gene has CDR1 DFQATT and CDR2 SNEGSKA (reference sequence). Trimming removed 0 bases from V and 6 bases from J, with 12 bases in between. The CDR3 is 14 amino acids. The CDR3 sequence: CSARDPRVPNEQFF. The CDR3 DNA follows: TGCAGTGCTAGAGATCCAAGGGTTCCCAATGAGCAGTTCTTC.

This rearrangement joins TRBV24-1 to TRBJ1-1; no reliable D call. The CDR3 contains 12 residues. Trimming took off 1 base at V and 10 bases at J, with 9 bases between the two ends. CDR1 is KGHDR and CDR2 is SFDVKD in the germline V gene. The CDR3 is CATSDLHDGAFF. CDR3 nucleotides: TGTGCCACCAGTGATTTACACGATGGAGCTTTCTTT.

The chain is built from TRBV6-6 and TRBJ2-1; 7 nucleotides line up with TRBD2. The trim removed 5 bases at V and 10 bases at J, leaving 5 bases unmatched. The CDR3 is made up of 12 amino acids. The germline CDR1 and CDR2 sequences are MNHNY and SVGAGI (reference sequence). CDR3 DNA sequence: TGTGCCAGCAGTCCGACTAGCAGAGAGCAGTTCTTC. Amino acids: CASSPTSREQFF.

V and J are TRBV5-1 and TRBJ2-3; D might be TRBD1 or TRBD2, each matching 6 bases. V dropped 4 bases and J dropped 1 base, with 16 bases sitting between them. CDR1 and CDR2 (germline): SGHRS, YFSETQ. This CDR3 is 16 amino acids long. The CDR3 here is CASSVQTGTGTDTQYF. CDR3 nucleotides: TGCGCCAGCAGCGTCCAAACAGGGACTGGCACAGATACGCAGTATTTT.

V is TRBV30 and J is TRBJ2-7; 7 bases map to TRBD1. Germline V gene data show CDR1 as GTSNPN and CDR2 as SVGIG (reference sequence). Trimming took 2 bases from V and 2 from J; bases not matched to a gene: 6. There are 14 residues in the CDR3. For the CDR3, the DNA is TGTGCCTGGAGTAACGTCAGGGGGACCTACGAGCAGTACTTC. Translating it yields CAWSNVRGTYEQYF.

This clonotype came up once. The gene calls are TRBV20-1 and TRBJ2-5; 11 bases are a match to TRBD1. Per germline, CDR1 DFQATT and CDR2 SNEGSKA (reference sequence). The CDR3 covers 14 residues. V lost 6 bases and J lost 4; bases outside the gene matches: 7. CDR3: CSAAGQGVGETQYF. CDR3 sequence (DNA): TGCAGTGCGGCGGGACAGGGGGTGGGAGAGACCCAGTACTTC.

The gene calls are TRBV20-1 and TRBJ1-1; D possibly corresponds to TRBD1 (5 bases). V lost 4 bases to trimming and J lost 5 bases, with 14 bases between them. The CDR3 loop spans 13 amino acids. Germline CDR1 DFQATT, CDR2 SNEGSKA (reference sequence). The CDR3 reads CSANKGSSTEAFF. In nucleotides, the CDR3 is TGCAGTGCTAATAAGGGGTCGAGTACTGAAGCTTTCTTT.

A few counts support this clonotype. The V call is TRBV24-1, the J call TRBJ1-1, with TRBD1 identical over 7 bases. V was clipped by 7 bases and J by 4 bases; unmatched bases: 8. CDR3 length equals 14 residues. CDR1 and CDR2 from the germline V gene are KGHDR and SFDVKD. This CDR3 is CATSQGGSSTEAFF. The CDR3 bases are TGTGCCACCAGCCAGGGGGGGAGTAGCACTGAAGCTTTCTTT.

The chain recombines TRBV13 with TRBJ2-1; 15 bases agree with TRBD2. The CDR3 contains 16 residues. Germline CDR1 is PRHDT and CDR2 is FYEKMQ (reference sequence). Germline trimming cut 4 bases from V and 9 bases from J; bases unmatched to any gene: 7. DNA for the CDR3: TGTGCCAGCAGCTCGGGACTAGCGGGAGGTCGAGGTGAGCAGTTCTTC. This encodes CASSSGLAGGRGEQFF. Variable domain in full (rest from reference TRBV13 and TRBJ2-1): AAGVIQSPRHLIKEKRETATLKCYPIPRHDTVYWYQQGPGQDPQFLISFYEKMQSDKGSIPDRFSAQQFSDYHSELNMSSLELGDSALYFCASSSGLAGGRGEQFFGPGTRLTVL.

The chain employs TRBV19 and TRBJ2-1; D perhaps matches TRBD2 (6 bases). V was pared by 1 base and J by 1 base, with 14 bases between. Germline V gene sequence: CDR1 LNHDA, CDR2 SQIVND (reference sequence). CDR3 length: 17 amino acids. The CDR3: CASSIGAGAGSYNEQFF. The CDR3 DNA reads TGTGCCAGTAGTATAGGCGCTGGGGCGGGATCCTACAATGAGCAGTTCTTC. The whole variable domain, remainder taken from reference TRBV19 and TRBJ2-1, is DGGITQSPKYLFRKEGQNVTLSCEQNLNHDAMYWYRQDPGQGLRLIYYSQIVNDFQKGDIAEGYSVSREKKESFPLTVTSAQKNPTAFYLCASSIGAGAGSYNEQFFGPGTRLTVL.

The CDR3 spells CASSLAGGLSQPQHF. As DNA, the CDR3 is TGCGCCAGCAGCTTGGCAGGAGGGTTGAGTCAGCCCCAGCATTTT. The rearrangement joins TRBV5-1 to TRBJ1-5; D unresolved. The CDR3 has 15 residues. V was clipped by 0 bases and J by 6 bases, with 13 bases between them. CDR1 and CDR2 (germline): SGHRS, YFSETQ.

This clonotype was detected once. The gene calls are TRBV28 and TRBJ2-3, with no clear D. Deletions cut 6 bases from V and 2 bases from J, with 15 bases between. The germline gives CDR1 MDHEN, CDR2 SYDVKM. This CDR3 has 15 amino acids. CDR3 bases: TGTGCCAGCAGCATTACCGCTCTCCCCACAGATACGCAGTATTTT. Protein: CASSITALPTDTQYF.